The T cell receptor beta chain described here comes from a study of cytomegalovirus exposure and HLA in healthy donors. Findings of the study overall: Later genetic work tied a missense DCLRE1C variant to beta-chain V and J trimming.

This clone was seen only a few times. No antigen is known for it. Nominal health characterized the donors when sampled, though unrecorded immune exposures were likely. The junction had 9 bases not matched to a gene; V was cut back by 8 bases and J by 0 bases. The germline CDR1 and CDR2 sequences are SNHLY and FYNNEI. The CDR3 length is 15 residues. Both 60 Vbeta primers and 13 Jbeta primers went into the PCR. Original handling: Later work found tens of millions of unique TCR beta chains, with some 11 million shared. Clones were read by immunoSEQ multiplex PCR, and TCRdb kept only the in-frame ones, dropping some. Clone size and V and J calls were adopted from that table, with D and trimming inferred from the DNA. The sample yields tens of thousands of clones, around 50% seen once.

The chain is built from TRBV2 and TRBJ1-2; 7 bases agree with TRBD1. The receptor's source is a woman aged 35 to 49 in good health and CMV-seropositive. What was sequenced was PBMCs. The CDR3 DNA is TGTGCCAGCTGGAATCACAGGGGCTCTAACTATGGCTACACCTTC. Translated: CASWNHRGSNYGYTF.